Below, 21 T cell receptor beta chains from the same sample are listed, as sequenced in a study of regulatory T cells in long-lasting Graves disease. Time point here: persistent/refractory GD, antithyroid drugs over 5 years with positive TRAb. Construction of the TCR library relied on RNA isolated from PBMCs. Sequencing libraries for TCR beta were prepared with iRepertoire HTBI primers and Arm-PCR of CDR3 regions. TCRdb recomputed calls from the multiplex PCR reads with MiXCR, one row per CDR3 protein. The sample has hundreds of thousands of distinct CDR3 sequences; about 30% are singletons. The material sequenced was peripheral blood mononuclear cells (PBMCs), taken when the disease was refractory, from a patient treated with antithyroid drugs. These receptors were obtained from a female donor with Graves disease.

Only a few counts were recorded for this clonotype. The rearrangement links TRBV6-2 or TRBV6-3 to TRBJ1-6; no definite D call. Trimming left V 0 bases short and J 0 bases short, with 12 bases between. The CDR3 loop spans 18 amino acids. Germline V gene lookup returns CDR1 MNHEY and CDR2 SVGEGT. The CDR3 nucleotides are TGTGCCAGCAGTTACTCTACGAGTGGGAGCTCCTATAATTCACCCCTCCACTTT. This translates into CASSYSTSGSSYNSPLHF.

The V call is TRBV20-1, the J call TRBJ1-1; D uncertain. This CDR3 is 12 amino acids long. V lost 5 bases and J lost 10, with 17 bases in between. Looked up from germline, CDR1 is DFQATT and CDR2 is SNEGSKA (reference sequence). CDR3 sequence reads: CSAQEVPRAAFF. DNA for the CDR3: TGCAGTGCTCAAGAGGTCCCCCGCGCAGCTTTCTTT.

V gene TRBV15 combines with J gene TRBJ1-6, with D perhaps TRBD1 (5 bases). CDR1 is LNHNV and CDR2 is YYDKDF in the germline V gene (reference sequence). The CDR3 loop spans 14 amino acids. Trimming stripped 5 bases from V and 8 bases from J, with 13 bases between. CDR3 sequence: CATSRGTVDSPLHF. The CDR3 DNA reads as TGTGCCACCAGCCGAGGGACGGTAGATTCACCCCTCCACTTT.

V is TRBV3-1 and J is TRBJ2-5; 13 nucleotides agree with TRBD2. With 4 bases clipped from V and 1 base from J, the junction kept 6 bases outside the gene matches. This CDR3 has 17 residues. Germline V gives CDR1 LGHDT, CDR2 YNNKEL (reference sequence). The CDR3, as DNA: TGTGCCAGCAGCCCCCACGGGACTAGCGGGATCCAAGAGACCCAGTACTTC. Protein sequence: CASSPHGTSGIQETQYF.

A few counts support this clonotype. V and J are TRBV11-2 and TRBJ2-6; 7 nucleotides agree with TRBD2. Germline V CDR1 and CDR2: SGHAT, FQNNGV. V gave up 6 bases and J gave up 0 bases; unmatched junction bases: 11. The CDR3 is 18 amino acids. CDR3 protein: CASRKWAGDPSGANVLTF. The CDR3 region has the DNA TGTGCCAGCAGGAAATGGGCGGGAGATCCCTCTGGGGCCAACGTCCTGACTTTC.

To note about this clonotype: The germline gene is not matched at one end of the junction; a read error may be the cause. The J gene is TRBJ1-1, the V gene TRBV5-1; 7 bases agree with TRBD1. The length of the CDR3 is 16 residues. In germline, CDR1 is SGHRS, CDR2 YFSETQ. CDR3 protein: CASSPRQGQGNTEAFF. In DNA form, the CDR3 reads TGTGCCAGCAGCCCAAGACAGGGTCAAGGGAACACTGAAGCTTTCTTT. Supplemented by reference TRBV5-1 and TRBJ1-1, the full variable domain reads KAGVTQTPRYLIKTRGQQVTLSCSPISGHRSVSWYQQTPGQGLQFLFEYFSETQRNKGNFPGRFSGRQFSNSRSEMNVSTLELGDSALYLCASSPRQGQGNTEAFFGQGTRLTVV.

The chain couples TRBV12-3 or TRBV12-4 to TRBJ1-2; 9 nucleotides align to TRBD1. The CDR3 is made up of 15 amino acids. V lost 5 bases and J lost 2; bases outside the gene matches: 6. In nucleotides, the CDR3 is TGTGCCAGCAGTCCAGGGACAGGGAGCAACTATGGCTACACCTTC. It yields the protein CASSPGTGSNYGYTF.

The genes are TRBV10-2 and TRBJ2-1; 7 bases line up with TRBD2. The CDR3 has 14 residues. The germline gives CDR1 WSHSY, CDR2 SAAADI. The J segment lost 4 bases and the V segment lost 11 bases, leaving 11 bases of the junction unmatched. CDR3 in DNA: TGCGCCGGCCGGGGGAGGGGTCCTTACAATGAGCAGTTCTTC. It is translated as CAGRGRGPYNEQFF.

This clonotype appeared once. The V call is TRBV11-2, the J call TRBJ2-7; TRBD2 aligns across 7 bases. Germline V lookup: CDR1 SGHAT, CDR2 FQNNGV. The CDR3 sequence is 15 residues long. Unmatched junction bases numbered 9, after V lost 7 bases and J lost 0 bases. CDR3 amino acids: CASIPSGGLSYEQYF. In nucleotides, the CDR3 is TGTGCCAGCATCCCTAGCGGCGGCCTCTCCTACGAGCAGTACTTC.

As to this clonotype: At one of its ends the junction is not consistent with the germline gene, which may arise from a read error. The chain uses TRBV7-2 and TRBJ1-2, with TRBD1 matching over 10 bases. The V gene's germline CDR1 is SGHTA and CDR2 FQGNSA. This CDR3 contains 15 residues. CDR3 DNA sequence: TGTGCCGGCAGCTTAGTGGGGACAGGGGTTAGTGGCTACACCTTC. Its translation: CAGSLVGTGVSGYTF.

The chain employs TRBV12-3 or TRBV12-4 and TRBJ2-5; tentatively, D is TRBD2 (7 bases). Trimming shortened V by 1 base and J by 4 bases, and 16 bases separated the two germline ends. This CDR3 contains 16 residues. The CDR3 loop is CASSLGGGQSPETQYF. DNA for the CDR3: TGTGCCAGCAGTTTAGGCGGGGGCCAGTCCCCAGAGACCCAGTACTTC.

The rearrangement links TRBV27 to TRBJ1-2, with no clear D. Germline CDR1 and CDR2: MNHEY and SMNVEV (reference sequence). The CDR3 loop spans 16 amino acids. The V end was cut by 2 bases, the J end by 3 bases, with 16 bases between. CDR3 sequence reads: CASSLTGPSFYYGYTF. The CDR3 coding sequence is TGTGCCAGCAGTTTAACCGGGCCATCCTTCTACTATGGCTACACCTTC.

V gene TRBV11-2 combines with J gene TRBJ2-4; 7 bases are shared with TRBD2. Germline V gene sequence: CDR1 SGHAT, CDR2 FQNNGV. The CDR3 covers 16 residues. V shed 2 bases and J 0 bases; nucleotides not matched to a gene: 4. CDR3 sequence (DNA): TGTGCCAGCAGCTTATGGGGGGGGGTAGCCAAAAACATTCAGTACTTC. Translating it yields CASSLWGGVAKNIQYF.

On this clonotype: The likely explanation is a read error, given a far larger clone one base away. The chain links TRBV6-2 or TRBV6-3 to TRBJ1-2, with TRBD1 matching 7 bases. Germline V gives CDR1 MNHEY, CDR2 SVGEGT. The CDR3 length is 15 residues. The CDR3 is CTSTLVGQWNYGYTF. The CDR3, as DNA: TGTACCAGCACTCTAGTGGGACAGTGGAACTATGGCTACACCTTC.

This chain links TRBV28 with TRBJ1-1; D unresolved. Looked up from germline, CDR1 is MDHEN and CDR2 is SYDVKM. This CDR3 has 12 residues. Trimming stripped 1 base from V and 6 bases from J, with 6 bases between. In nucleotides, the CDR3 is TGTGCCAGCAGTTTATTAACCTCTGAAGCTTTCTTT. This codes for CASSLLTSEAFF.

The V call is TRBV28, the J call TRBJ2-7; a possible D gene is TRBD2 (7 bases). V dropped 6 bases and J dropped 3 bases, with 15 bases sitting between them. The CDR3 is 14 amino acids. Germline V gene sequence: CDR1 MDHEN, CDR2 SYDVKM. CDR3 nucleotide sequence: TGTGCCAGCAGCGCCAGCGGGACACGCTACGAGCAGTACTTC. Translated: CASSASGTRYEQYF. Looking up the rest from reference TRBV28 and TRBJ2-7 gives the full variable domain: DVKVTQSSRYLVKRTGEKVFLECVQDMDHENMFWYRQDPGLGLRLIYFSYDVKMKEKGDIPEGYSVSREKKERFSLILESASTNQTSMYLCASSASGTRYEQYFGPGTRLTVT.

This clonotype was seen a handful of times. The rearrangement joins TRBV5-1 to TRBJ2-2; tentative D call: TRBD2 (7 bases). Trimming took 4 bases from V and 4 from J, leaving 17 bases between them. The CDR3 is 16 amino acids. CDR1 is SGHRS and CDR2 is YFSETQ in the germline V gene. CDR3 bases: TGCGCCAGCAGCCCCGGGGGCGGGAGACGCACCGGGGAGCTGTTTTTT. The encoded protein is CASSPGGGRRTGELFF.

In this sample, this clonotype turned up a few times. The chain recombines TRBV6-2 or TRBV6-3 with TRBJ1-2; the D gene is possibly TRBD1 (5 bases). CDR1 MNHEY and CDR2 SVGEGT come from the germline V gene. The germline V and J ends were trimmed by 0 bases and 2 bases, with 10 bases remaining between them. There are 15 residues in the CDR3. CDR3 amino acids: CASSYSRDPNYGYTF. The CDR3 nucleotides are TGTGCCAGCAGTTACTCCAGGGACCCCAACTATGGCTACACCTTC.

V gene TRBV12-3 or TRBV12-4 combines with J gene TRBJ2-3, with 10 bases that match TRBD2. The CDR3 sequence is 13 residues long. V lost 5 bases, J lost 4 bases, and 0 bases stayed unmatched. In nucleotides, the CDR3 is TGTGCCAGCAGTAGCGGGAGGGCAGATACGCAGTATTTT. Translating gives CASSSGRADTQYF.

This clonotype was recorded a few times. This rearrangement joins TRBV20-1 to TRBJ1-2, with 7 bases lining up with TRBD1. Per germline, CDR1 DFQATT and CDR2 SNEGSKA (reference sequence). This CDR3 contains 14 residues. With V trimmed by 5 bases and J by 3 bases, 9 bases remained unmatched. The CDR3 reads CSARQGSPDYGYTF. The CDR3 DNA reads as TGCAGTGCTCGACAGGGCTCGCCGGACTATGGCTACACCTTC.

This clonotype was counted ten times or more. The gene calls are TRBV3-1 and TRBJ2-7; D possibly matches TRBD1 or TRBD2 (5 bases each). The V and J ends lost 5 bases and 1 base respectively, with 12 bases between them. The CDR3 sequence is 14 residues long. Germline values: CDR1 LGHDT, CDR2 YNNKEL (reference sequence). In DNA form, the CDR3 reads TGTGCCAGCAGCAACCGGGACGCGTCCTACGAGCAGTACTTC. Protein product: CASSNRDASYEQYF.